Listed here is a single T cell receptor beta chain. What antigen it recognizes has not been identified. Within one base of it there is no much larger clone, and no base qualities were kept. Per the publication, the time point label means: day 60 (about 2 months) after transplantation. The label giving this sample's treatment or condition can be read as: allogeneic hematopoietic cell transplantation with graft depleted of TCRalphabeta T cells and CD19 B cells. TCRalphabeta/CD19-depleted allogeneic hematopoietic cell grafts were given to the transplant recipients, all of whom were children. The library was made by PCR. Sequencing used an Illumina HiSeq 2500. Molecular barcoding was employed in the preparation of TCR libraries, with unique molecular identifiers being used to normalize TCRbeta repertoire quantification. TCRdb reprocessed the public reads (quality trimming at Q25 with fastp, clone calling with MiXCR) and kept in-frame beta chains. One record per CDR3 amino acid sequence lists the most common genes and DNA. This sample comprises 8,000 to 9,500 distinct CDR3 sequences, under 20% of them detected only once. The leading ten clones occupy 70% to 90% of the sample.

The sample comes from a study of T-cell reconstitution after alpha-beta-depleted transplantation in children (dated by TCRdb to 2015 to 2016). The study in broad terms: T-cell immune reconstitution after TCRalphabeta/CD19-depleted allogeneic hematopoietic cell transplantation in children was quantitatively tracked in the study by means of TCR repertoire profiling.

Including cysteine and phenylalanine, the CDR3 has 13 amino acids. Only the CDR3 region is kept as DNA, spanning 39 bases read in frame from base 1. The germline V gene sets CDR1 to SGHTA and CDR2 to FQGNSA. V and J lose 3 bases and 7 bases, and a span of 7 bases separates them. Broader findings and caveats from the paper: The high TCRbeta diversity at day 60 in some patients was ascribed to recipient T cells and intrathymic progenitors that had survived conditioning. About two months after transplant, the apparently early recovery of alphabetaT-cell counts reportedly depended on just several hundred clones that had expanded rapidly and came from non-depleted graft cells. Over subsequent months, a decline in hyperexpanded clone frequencies was noted, and after one year, T-cell counts and TCRbeta diversity were mostly ascribed to newly produced T cells.

The sequence was collected from a girl less than two years old who had a stem cell transplant for combined immunodeficiency, so the T cells may come from the graft donor. Sequencing was performed on PBMCs, mostly from graft donor cells, taken 60 days after TCRalphabeta/CD19-depleted stem cell transplant. Rearrangement joined TRBV7-2 to TRBJ1-6, with a tentative D gene TRBD1 over 5 matching bases. The DNA is TGTGCCAGCAGCTTCCAGGGCAATTCACCCCTCCACTTT. This gives the protein CASSFQGNSPLHF.